Listed below are T cell receptor beta chains from one sample, sequenced in a study of shared clonotypes between healthy human individuals. The assay was immunoSEQ multiplex PCR, and TCRdb's table has in-frame clones only and misses some. The repertoire holds about 1 million clones, about 77% seen once, with approximately 1.5% in the top ten. Sequencing used memory CD4+ T cells sorted from blood. The receptors derive from a man between 18 and 29 years old in good health. The CDR3 runs from the conserved cysteine through the conserved F or W. The order of the fields is D gene, V gene, J gene, clone size, CDR3 DNA, CDR3 protein. A D gene is named only where the DNA matches it firmly. Size is omitted from some rows. Given values are once, few, many or a class for expanded clones.

D gene: TRBD2; V gene: TRBV2; J gene: TRBJ2-3; clone size: -; CDR3 DNA: TGTGCCAGCAGGGGGACTAGCGGGTTTCTTAGCACAGATACGCAGTATTTT; CDR3 protein: CASRGTSGFLSTDTQYF
D gene: -; V gene: TRBV9; J gene: TRBJ2-4; clone size: few; CDR3 DNA: TGTGCCAGCAGCGTCGGACCTCTCCAACCCGAAAACATTCAGTACTTC; CDR3 protein: CASSVGPLQPENIQYF
D gene: -; V gene: TRBV14; J gene: TRBJ2-7; clone size: once; CDR3 DNA: TGTGCCAGCAGCCAGCAGGGGTGGACTGCCGAGCAGTACTTC; CDR3 protein: CASSQQGWTAEQYF
D gene: -; V gene: TRBV7-2; J gene: TRBJ2-7; clone size: -; CDR3 DNA: TGTGCCAGCAGGGGGATTAGCGGTCCTACCTACGAGCAGTACTTC; CDR3 protein: CASRGISGPTYEQYF
D gene: -; V gene: TRBV28; J gene: TRBJ2-3; clone size: -; CDR3 DNA: TGTGCCACCAATACCCTAGGGGGGAGCACAGATACGCAGTATTTT; CDR3 protein: CATNTLGGSTDTQYF
D gene: -; V gene: TRBV10-3; J gene: TRBJ1-1; clone size: few; CDR3 DNA: TGTGCCATCAGGGGCGAAGGGTCTGAAGCTTTCTTT; CDR3 protein: CAIRGEGSEAFF
D gene: -; V gene: TRBV6-5; J gene: TRBJ1-2; clone size: -; CDR3 DNA: TGTGCCAGCAGTTACTCCGGGGTCTTAGCTAACTATGGCTACACCTTC; CDR3 protein: CASSYSGVLANYGYTF
D gene: -; V gene: TRBV6-1; J gene: TRBJ1-5; clone size: -; CDR3 DNA: TGTGCCAGCAAGGAACTCGGGGGCAATCAGCCCCAGCATTTT; CDR3 protein: CASKELGGNQPQHF
D gene: TRBD1; V gene: TRBV18; J gene: TRBJ1-1; clone size: -; CDR3 DNA: TGTGCCAGCTCACTGTTTGCCGGGACAGCAAACACTGAAGCTTTCTTT; CDR3 protein: CASSLFAGTANTEAFF
D gene: TRBD1; V gene: TRBV27; J gene: TRBJ1-2; clone size: -; CDR3 DNA: TGTGCCAGCAGTCTCAGAACCTCCGGGACAGGGGGAGGCTACACCTTC; CDR3 protein: CASSLRTSGTGGGYTF
D gene: -; V gene: TRBV10-2; J gene: TRBJ2-7; clone size: -; CDR3 DNA: TGCGCCAGCAGGGGAGGTGACTACGAGCAGTACTTC; CDR3 protein: CASRGGDYEQYF
D gene: TRBD2; V gene: TRBV15; J gene: TRBJ2-1; clone size: -; CDR3 DNA: TGTGCCACCCATAAGGGGCGGGGGGACCCCTACAATGAGCAGTTCTTC; CDR3 protein: CATHKGRGDPYNEQFF
D gene: -; V gene: TRBV6-5; J gene: TRBJ2-5; clone size: -; CDR3 DNA: TGTGCCAGCAGTTACGGGGCCGGAGAGACCCAGTACTTC; CDR3 protein: CASSYGAGETQYF
D gene: -; V gene: TRBV18; J gene: TRBJ2-3; clone size: -; CDR3 DNA: TGTGCCAGCTCACCACTAGGCACAGATACGCAGTATTTT; CDR3 protein: CASSPLGTDTQYF
D gene: TRBD2; V gene: TRBV4-3; J gene: TRBJ2-1; clone size: -; CDR3 DNA: TGCGCCAGCAGCCAAAGCGGGGATTCCTACAATGAGCAGTTCTTC; CDR3 protein: CASSQSGDSYNEQFF
D gene: -; V gene: TRBV11-1; J gene: TRBJ2-7; clone size: -; CDR3 DNA: TGTGCCAGCAGCCAAGGGGACTTCGACAGGTACGAGCAGTACTTC; CDR3 protein: CASSQGDFDRYEQYF
D gene: TRBD2; V gene: TRBV15; J gene: TRBJ2-3; clone size: -; CDR3 DNA: TGTGCCACCAGCAGAAGCGGGGGGGCCAGAGATACGCAGTATTTT; CDR3 protein: CATSRSGGARDTQYF
D gene: TRBD1; V gene: TRBV6-1; J gene: TRBJ1-5; clone size: -; CDR3 DNA: TGTGCCAGCAGTGAAAAGGGACAGGGATCGGTTGGCAATCAGCCCCAGCATTTT; CDR3 protein: CASSEKGQGSVGNQPQHF
D gene: -; V gene: TRBV5-1; J gene: TRBJ2-4; clone size: -; CDR3 DNA: TGCGCCAGCGGCGACCTCAAAAACATTCAGTACTTC; CDR3 protein: CASGDLKNIQYF
D gene: -; V gene: TRBV7-2; J gene: TRBJ2-6; clone size: -; CDR3 DNA: TGTGCCAGCAGAGGAGACGGAGGGGGTGGGGCCAACGTCCTGACTTTC; CDR3 protein: CASRGDGGGGANVLTF
D gene: TRBD1; V gene: TRBV5-1; J gene: TRBJ2-7; clone size: -; CDR3 DNA: TGCGCCAGCAGCTTGGGGACAGGGGGGTTCTACGAGCAGTACTTC; CDR3 protein: CASSLGTGGFYEQYF
D gene: -; V gene: TRBV18; J gene: TRBJ1-5; clone size: -; CDR3 DNA: TGTGCCAGCTCACCTATTGCAGGGGCTAGCAATCAGCCCCAGCATTTT; CDR3 protein: CASSPIAGASNQPQHF
D gene: -; V gene: TRBV30; J gene: TRBJ1-1; clone size: -; CDR3 DNA: TGTGCCTGGAGTCCATTGGACGGCGGGGCTGAAGCTTTCTTT; CDR3 protein: CAWSPLDGGAEAFF
D gene: TRBD1; V gene: TRBV7-8; J gene: TRBJ2-7; clone size: -; CDR3 DNA: TGTGCCAGCAGCTTCCCAGGGGGCGGCGAGCAGTACTTC; CDR3 protein: CASSFPGGGEQYF
D gene: -; V gene: TRBV6-4; J gene: TRBJ1-1; clone size: -; CDR3 DNA: TGTGCCAGCAGTGATTCCGACAGGAACACTGAAGCTTTCTTT; CDR3 protein: CASSDSDRNTEAFF
D gene: -; V gene: TRBV6-6; J gene: TRBJ1-1; clone size: many; CDR3 DNA: TGTGCCAGCAATCGGGGGCTCACTGAAGCTTTCTTT; CDR3 protein: CASNRGLTEAFF
D gene: -; V gene: TRBV29-1; J gene: TRBJ2-3; clone size: -; CDR3 DNA: TGCAGCACTCAATCGGCAGATACGCAGTATTTT; CDR3 protein: CSTQSADTQYF
D gene: -; V gene: TRBV7-9; J gene: TRBJ2-1; clone size: few; CDR3 DNA: TGTGCCAGCAGCCTTGCAGTTTATGAGCAGTTCTTC; CDR3 protein: CASSLAVYEQFF
D gene: -; V gene: TRBV5-1; J gene: TRBJ2-5; clone size: -; CDR3 DNA: TGCGCCAGCAGCCCCGGGCGTGAGACCCAGTACTTC; CDR3 protein: CASSPGRETQYF
D gene: TRBD2; V gene: TRBV27; J gene: TRBJ2-5; clone size: few; CDR3 DNA: TGTGCCAGCAGTTTAACTAGCGGGGGTCCTCGCTACTTC; CDR3 protein: CASSLTSGGPRYF
D gene: -; V gene: TRBV5-8; J gene: TRBJ2-1; clone size: -; CDR3 DNA: TGTGCCAGCAGCCCGAGGGTAAATGAGCAGTTCTTC; CDR3 protein: CASSPRVNEQFF
D gene: TRBD2; V gene: TRBV6-6; J gene: TRBJ2-7; clone size: -; CDR3 DNA: TGTGCCAGCAGCCGTCTCCTAGCGGGGCCTAGCTACGAGCAGTACTTC; CDR3 protein: CASSRLLAGPSYEQYF
D gene: TRBD1; V gene: TRBV30; J gene: TRBJ1-4; clone size: -; CDR3 DNA: TGTGCCTGGGCGACAGGGGTTAATGAAAAACTGTTTTTT; CDR3 protein: CAWATGVNEKLFF
D gene: TRBD1; V gene: TRBV19; J gene: TRBJ1-4; clone size: -; CDR3 DNA: TGTGCCAGTAGTAGTCCCGGGACAGGGGGTTTGGCGGAAAAACTGTTTTTT; CDR3 protein: CASSSPGTGGLAEKLFF
D gene: -; V gene: TRBV25-1; J gene: TRBJ2-7; clone size: -; CDR3 DNA: TGTGCCAGCAGGGGCGACAAGGCGTCGGCGCAGTACTTC; CDR3 protein: CASRGDKASAQYF
D gene: TRBD1; V gene: TRBV30; J gene: TRBJ1-6; clone size: few; CDR3 DNA: TGTGCCTGGAGTACCGGGACAGTGAGTTCACCCCTCCACTTT; CDR3 protein: CAWSTGTVSSPLHF
D gene: -; V gene: TRBV6-5; J gene: TRBJ2-5; clone size: few; CDR3 DNA: TGTGCCAGCACGGGACAATGGGAGACCCAGTACTTC; CDR3 protein: CASTGQWETQYF